The 11 T cell receptor beta chains given below trace back to one sample, sequenced in a study of CD8 T cells in Susac syndrome (dated by TCRdb to about 2019). To prepare the library, the immunoSEQ multiplex PCR assay was applied. RNA was extracted with the RNeasy kit and about 0.5 to 1 ug was reverse transcribed using random hexamers. TCRdb reprocessing: public reads trimmed at Q25 with fastp, clones called with MiXCR, in-frame beta chains kept. Every distinct CDR3 protein forms one entry, paired with its most common genes and DNA. This sample holds 50,000 to 60,000 distinct CDR3 sequences; around nine tenths were observed only once. In total, the top ten clones hold 0.15% to 0.2% of the sample. The specimen sequenced was CD8+ T cells from PBMCs. The receptor set was obtained from a human donor in good health.

The J gene is TRBJ2-5, the V gene TRBV4-1, with D maybe TRBD2 (6 bases). Deletions cut 1 base from V and 0 bases from J, with 12 bases between. CDR1 and CDR2 from the germline V gene are MGHRA and YSYEKL. The CDR3 has 16 residues. DNA for the CDR3: TGCGCCAGCAGCCAAGTCGGAGGGAAGGACCAAGAGACCCAGTACTTC. Encoded protein: CASSQVGGKDQETQYF.

This chain joins TRBV5-4 and TRBJ2-7, with 8 bases that match TRBD2. This CDR3 comprises 15 residues. In germline, CDR1 is SGHNT, CDR2 YYREEE (reference sequence). V lost 0 bases to trimming and J lost 0 bases; unmatched junction nucleotides: 2. As DNA, the CDR3 is TGTGCCAGCAGCTTGGACAGCGGGAGCTCCTACGAGCAGTACTTC. Amino acid sequence: CASSLDSGSSYEQYF.

The rearrangement uses TRBV30 and TRBJ2-5, with D perhaps TRBD1 (5 bases). This CDR3 has 14 amino acids. V was pared by 4 bases and J by 5 bases, with 17 bases between. The germline CDR1 and CDR2 sequences are GTSNPN and SVGIG (reference sequence). CDR3 coding DNA: TGTGCCTGGAATGAGCACTATAGGGGCGAGACCCAGTACTTC. Its translation is CAWNEHYRGETQYF.

The rearrangement uses TRBV7-3 and TRBJ2-5; 8 bases are a match to TRBD1. Losses at the gene ends were 2 bases for V and 2 bases for J; bases not matched to a gene: 4. The CDR3 loop spans 15 amino acids. Germline-derived CDR1 and CDR2 are SGHTA and FQGTGA. CDR3 sequence reads: CASSLGQGRQETQYF. The CDR3 region has the DNA TGTGCCAGCAGCTTAGGACAGGGACGACAAGAGACCCAGTACTTC.

The V gene is TRBV30, the J gene TRBJ2-5; 7 nucleotides align to TRBD1. V lost 3 bases and J lost 1; bases outside the gene matches: 5. Germline V lookup: CDR1 GTSNPN, CDR2 SVGIG (reference sequence). There are 14 residues in the CDR3. The CDR3 loop is CAWRGWDSQETQYF. The DNA of the CDR3 is TGTGCCTGGAGGGGGTGGGACAGCCAAGAGACCCAGTACTTC. Full variable domain (rest looked up from reference TRBV30 and TRBJ2-5): SQTIHQWPATLVQPVGSPLSLECTVEGTSNPNLYWYRQAAGRGLQLLFYSVGIGQISSEVPQNLSASRPQDRQFILSSKKLLLSDSGFYLCAWRGWDSQETQYFGPGTRLLVL.

The V and J genes are TRBV7-9 and TRBJ2-6; tentatively, D is TRBD1 (6 bases). This CDR3 comprises 17 residues. V was trimmed by 1 base and J by 3 bases, leaving 13 bases between them. The germline gives CDR1 SEHNR, CDR2 FQNEAQ (reference sequence). The CDR3 sequence: CASSLGGQGYGANVLTF. The CDR3 region has the DNA TGTGCCAGCAGCTTAGGGGGGCAGGGGTATGGGGCCAACGTCCTGACTTTC.

This clonotype was detected only once. The CDR3 region is CASSPPQFPSGELFF. CDR3 coding DNA: TGTGCCAGCAGTCCCCCCCAGTTTCCCTCCGGGGAGCTGTTTTTT. The J gene is TRBJ2-2, the V gene TRBV27; the D is unclear. The CDR3 contains 15 residues. V shed 5 bases and J shed 6 bases, with 16 bases lying between them. Germline V gene sequence: CDR1 MNHEY, CDR2 SMNVEV (reference sequence).

The chain recombines TRBV27 with TRBJ1-2, with a possible D match to TRBD1 (5 bases). Germline assignment: CDR1 MNHEY and CDR2 SMNVEV (reference sequence). The CDR3 sequence is 16 residues long. Between the trimmed V and J ends, which lost 0 bases and 6 bases, there was a span of 17 bases. Here the CDR3 DNA reads TGTGCCAGCAGTTTATCGACGGGGGGGGGATCGGATGGCTACACCTTC. Translated: CASSLSTGGGSDGYTF.

The genes are TRBV6-5 and TRBJ1-2, with a tentative D call TRBD1 (5 bases). The CDR3 has 13 amino acids. V lost 2 bases and J lost 6, with 10 bases in between. Germline V gives CDR1 MNHEY, CDR2 SVGAGI. For the CDR3, the DNA is TGTGCCAGCAGTTACGGGGCAGTGGATGGCTACACCTTC. It specifies CASSYGAVDGYTF.

The rearrangement uses TRBV7-7 and TRBJ2-1, with 9 bases lining up with TRBD2. Germline V lookup: CDR1 SSHAT, CDR2 FNYEAQ (reference sequence). The CDR3 loop spans 13 amino acids. The J segment lost 9 bases and the V segment lost 4 bases, leaving 4 bases of the junction unmatched. The CDR3, as DNA: TGTGCCAGCAGCTCCAGGACTAGCGTTGAGCAGTTCTTC. This gives the protein CASSSRTSVEQFF.

The chain combines TRBV10-3 with TRBJ2-1; a weak D match, TRBD2 (5 bases). V lost 7 bases and J lost 9, with 13 bases in between. The CDR3 runs 12 residues. CDR1 is ENHRY and CDR2 is SYGVKD in the germline V gene. This CDR3 is CAINFGGGEQFF. The DNA of the CDR3 is TGTGCCATCAATTTCGGAGGTGGTGAGCAGTTCTTC.